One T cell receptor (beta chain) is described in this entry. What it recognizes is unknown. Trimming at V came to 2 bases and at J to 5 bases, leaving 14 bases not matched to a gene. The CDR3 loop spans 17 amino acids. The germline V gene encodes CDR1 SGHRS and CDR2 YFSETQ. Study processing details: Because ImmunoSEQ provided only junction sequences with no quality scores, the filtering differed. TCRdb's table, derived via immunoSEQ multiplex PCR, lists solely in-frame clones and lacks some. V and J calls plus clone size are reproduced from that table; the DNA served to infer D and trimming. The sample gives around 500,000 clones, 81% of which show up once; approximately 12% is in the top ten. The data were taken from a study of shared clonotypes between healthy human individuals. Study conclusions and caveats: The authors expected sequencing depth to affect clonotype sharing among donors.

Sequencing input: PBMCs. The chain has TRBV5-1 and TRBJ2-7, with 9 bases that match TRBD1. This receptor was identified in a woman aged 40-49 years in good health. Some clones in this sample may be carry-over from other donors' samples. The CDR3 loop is CASSLTRGGQGAHEQYF. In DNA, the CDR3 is TGCGCCAGCAGCTTAACTAGGGGGGGACAGGGTGCCCACGAGCAGTACTTC.